This is a list of T cell receptor beta chains from one sample in a study of blood T cell repertoires in COVID-19. Only in-frame clones appear in the TCRdb table, and some are missing; sequencing was by immunoSEQ multiplex PCR. The repertoire holds about 320,000 clones, with roughly 88% as singletons. The sequenced material came from peripheral blood. The receptors derive from a woman aged 25 to 39 with COVID-19, enrolled during active disease. The CDR3 runs from the conserved cysteine through the conserved F or W. Each record gives: clone size, J gene, V gene, D gene, CDR3 DNA, CDR3 protein. The D gene is left open where the match is weak. The listing skips clone size in some rows; elsewhere it reads once, few, many or a size class.

- TRBJ2-3 TRBV6-2/TRBV6-3 TRBD2 TGTGCCAGCAGCCAAACTAGCGGGGGGGCTCGAGATACGCAGTATTTT CASSQTSGGARDTQYF
- TRBJ1-2 TRBV18 TRBD1 TGTGCCAGCTCACCGGGACAGGGAAATGGCTACACCTTC CASSPGQGNGYTF
- TRBJ1-2 TRBV19 - TGTGCCAGTAGTCCCACAGCCGACTATGGCTACACCTTC CASSPTADYGYTF
- TRBJ2-3 TRBV7-6 TRBD2 TGTGCCAGCAGCCGGACACTAGCGGGGCTCACAGATACGCAGTATTTT CASSRTLAGLTDTQYF
- TRBJ1-4 TRBV7-2 TRBD1 TGTGCCAGCAGCTTGGCCGGCCCGGGACAGGGGCCGGTAGAAAAACTGTTTTTT CASSLAGPGQGPVEKLFF
- TRBJ1-2 TRBV3-1/TRBV3-2 - TGTGCCAGCAGCCAGAAGGGCGGAGGAGGCTACACCTTC CASSQKGGGGYTF
- TRBJ1-1 TRBV5-1 TRBD1 TGCGCCAGCAGCTTGGATGCAGGGGGGCCCACTGAAGCTTTCTTT CASSLDAGGPTEAFF
once TRBJ2-5 TRBV5-1 TRBD2 TGCGCCAGCAGCCCGACTAGCGGCGACGTGCGGACCCAGTACTTC CASSPTSGDVRTQYF
- TRBJ1-1 TRBV27 - TGTGCCAGCAGAGGGAGTTGGAGTGAAGCTTTCTTT CASRGSWSEAFF
- TRBJ1-1 TRBV19 TRBD1 TGTGCCAGTAGTCCGGGACAGGGGAACACTGAAGCTTTCTTT CASSPGQGNTEAFF
- TRBJ2-4 TRBV5-1 TRBD2 TGCGCCAGCTCCACAAGGGTGGGAGCGGGGGGGCCGAATAGCAAAAACATTCAGTACTTC CASSTRVGAGGPNSKNIQYF
- TRBJ2-1 TRBV12-3/TRBV12-4 - TGTGCCAGCAGTTTACGGTGGTCGGAGCAGTTCTTC CASSLRWSEQFF
- TRBJ2-1 TRBV15 TRBD2 TGTGCCACCAGCAGGCTAGCGGGCTCCTACAATGAGCAGTTCTTC CATSRLAGSYNEQFF